One and the same sample provided the 9 T cell receptor beta chains below, sequenced in a study of cytomegalovirus exposure and HLA in healthy donors. PCR primers comprised 60 Vbeta and 13 Jbeta primers. Profiled with immunoSEQ multiplex PCR; TCRdb holds only in-frame clones, not every one. The table lists around 170,000 clones, over 75% of them singletons, with less than 4.5% in the top ten. Sequencing used PBMCs. These receptors were obtained from a man aged 45-65 years in good health and CMV-seronegative.

This chain links TRBV2 with TRBJ2-1; D may be TRBD2 (7 bases). This CDR3 is built from 13 residues. The germline CDR1 and CDR2 sequences are SNHLY and FYNNEI. Trimming took off 6 bases at V and 5 bases at J, with 11 bases between the two ends. The CDR3 loop is CASSNGGHNEQFF. CDR3 in DNA: TGTGCCAGCAGCAACGGGGGGCACAATGAGCAGTTCTTC.

The rearrangement joins TRBV19 to TRBJ1-5, with D possibly matching TRBD1 (5 bases). This CDR3 spans 12 amino acids. V was cut by 5 bases and J by 5 bases, with 7 bases left in between. Germline V CDR1 and CDR2: LNHDA, SQIVND (reference sequence). This CDR3 is CASSWGDQPQHF. Written as DNA, the CDR3 is TGTGCCAGTAGTTGGGGCGATCAGCCCCAGCATTTT.

This clone was seen only once. V and J are TRBV18 and TRBJ2-2; a weak D match, TRBD2 (6 bases). V dropped 6 bases and J dropped 1 base, with 12 bases sitting between them. The CDR3 loop spans 15 amino acids. Germline loops: CDR1 KGHSH, CDR2 LQKENI. The CDR3 spells CASSRASENTGELFF. In DNA form, the CDR3 reads TGTGCCAGCTCCCGCGCTAGCGAGAACACCGGGGAGCTGTTTTTT.

The sample holds a few counts of this clone. V and J are TRBV10-1 and TRBJ2-5; no clear D. Germline CDR1 reads WNHNN; CDR2 reads SYGVQD (reference sequence). CDR3 length: 11 residues. The V and J ends lost 4 bases and 5 bases respectively, with 5 bases between them. CDR3 amino acids: CASSAAETQYF. The CDR3 nucleotides read TGCGCCAGCAGTGCCGCGGAGACCCAGTACTTC.

The V and J genes are TRBV6-5 and TRBJ1-2, with D uncertain. CDR3 length: 13 residues. CDR1 is MNHEY and CDR2 is SVGAGI in the germline V gene. Trimming left V 3 bases short and J 3 bases short, with 8 bases between. The chain's CDR3 is CASSYEGHYGYTF. Here the CDR3 DNA reads TGTGCCAGCAGTTATGAGGGTCACTATGGCTACACCTTC.

The table lists this clone with a count of one. The chain recombines TRBV15 with TRBJ1-2, with 8 positions matching TRBD1. The CDR3 totals 16 residues. The ends lost 0 bases at V and 3 bases at J; junction bases unmatched: 6. Germline V CDR1 and CDR2: LNHNV, YYDKDF (reference sequence). CDR3 in amino acids: CATSRDGQGPHYGYTF. Here the CDR3 DNA reads TGTGCCACCAGCAGAGACGGACAGGGACCTCACTATGGCTACACCTTC.

The rearrangement uses TRBV19 and TRBJ2-4; 9 bases match TRBD1. V lost 7 bases, J lost 7 bases, and 8 bases stayed unmatched. Germline lookup yields CDR1 LNHDA and CDR2 SQIVND (reference sequence). The CDR3 spans 14 residues. The CDR3 here is CASNPGQGKNIQYF. Written as DNA, the CDR3 is TGTGCCAGTAATCCGGGACAGGGTAAGAACATTCAGTACTTC.

V is TRBV7-9 and J is TRBJ1-3, with 7 bases aligning to TRBD1. V lost 2 bases to trimming and J lost 4 bases; unmatched junction nucleotides: 5. The V gene's germline CDR1 is SEHNR and CDR2 FQNEAQ (reference sequence). The CDR3 sequence is 15 residues long. As DNA, the CDR3 is TGTGCCAGCAGCTTACAGGGGGTCTCAGGAAACACCATATATTTT. This gives the protein CASSLQGVSGNTIYF. The entire variable domain, with the rest obtained from reference TRBV7-9 and TRBJ1-3, is as follows: DTGVSQNPRHKITKRGQNVTFRCDPISEHNRLYWYRQTLGQGPEFLTYFQNEAQLEKSRLLSDRFSAERPKGSFSTLEIQRTEQGDSAMYLCASSLQGVSGNTIYFGEGSWLTVV.

This chain joins TRBV11-2 and TRBJ1-2; 7 bases align to TRBD1. CDR1 SGHAT and CDR2 FQNNGV come from the germline V gene. J lost 4 bases, V lost 3 bases, and 8 bases had no gene match. The CDR3 contains 15 residues. This CDR3 is CASSFGTESGYGYTF. CDR3 sequence (DNA): TGTGCCAGCAGCTTCGGGACAGAGAGCGGCTATGGCTACACCTTC.